This T cell receptor beta chain was obtained from a study of blood T cell repertoires in COVID-19 (dated by TCRdb to the early 2020s). The study in broad terms: Samples covering the acute and convalescent phases of COVID-19 were provided by collaborators in the United States, Italy and Spain. A de-identified subject ID, COVID-19 status, age in years and sex were almost always included in the sample metadata. Samples were obtained from the ongoing ImmuneRACE study (first 160 participants) and from over 1,000 subjects provided by 6 global collaborators. The material from the prospective study consisted of cDNA or gDNA derived from T cells, B-cell-depleted T cells, or PBMCs. Deeply sampled blood TCRbeta repertoires from subjects exposed to, actively infected with, or recovered from COVID-19 were included in the dataset. The repertoires were released in a freely available public database intended as a resource for research on the immune response to SARS-CoV-2. Where available, HLA class I and class II types were taken from metadata supplied by the sample provider and were not determined by assay-based typing.

General findings and caveats noted by the study authors: The quantity of clinical and demographic metadata differed by source and by participant and was supplied without curation.

In regard to this clone: There is no known antigen for this receptor. One base away there is no much larger clone; base qualities are not given.

Another Seattle source contributed samples from volunteer blood donors who had recovered from COVID-19. Whole blood was collected in K2EDTA tubes by collaborating institutions according to the institutions' own protocols. For TCRbeta analysis, collaborator samples were shipped as frozen whole blood, as isolated PBMCs, or as DNA extracted from either sample type. Per the germline V gene, SGHTA is the CDR1 and FQGTGA is the CDR2. After removal of 0 bases from V and 5 bases from J, the junction retains 4 bases not matched to a gene. The CDR3 measures 17 amino acids from cysteine to phenylalanine. Left in the record is the CDR3 DNA by itself, 51 bases read in frame from the first base. The immunoSEQ Assay, a bias-controlled multiplex PCR, was used to amplify TCRbeta CDR3 regions from genomic DNA. In the original analysis: Within the assay, amplification of reference gene primers was used to estimate how many nucleated cells each sample contained. To quantify the absolute abundance of each unique TCRbeta CDR3 rearrangement, sequence reads were collapsed and filtered. For each sample, productive Simpson clonality was calculated by taking the square root of Simpson's diversity index across productive rearrangements. TCRdb limited this immuneACCESS table to in-frame rearrangements with V and J called. A share of clones is missing; checked studies link under half to unresolved V genes, and the rest is unexplained. V and J calls and clone size are as listed in that table; D and trimming were resolved from the DNA. The sample contains about 260,000 clones, 88% of them found a single time. The ten top clones hold roughly 4% of the sample.

This receptor was taken from a man in his 60s who had recovered from COVID-19. The chain was built from TRBV7-3 and TRBJ2-5; 15 central bases correspond to TRBD2. The source material was peripheral blood. CDR3 sequence: CASSLTGTSGGWETQYF. The DNA sequence reads TGTGCCAGCAGCTTAACTGGGACTAGCGGGGGGTGGGAGACCCAGTACTTC. Joined to the reference TRBV7-3 and TRBJ2-5 proteins, this CDR3 gives the full variable domain: GAGVSQTPSNKVTEKGKYVELRCDPISGHTALYWYRQSLGQGPEFLIYFQGTGAADDSGLPNDRFFAVRPEGSVSTLKIQRTERGDSAVYLCASSLTGTSGGWETQYFGPGTRLLVL.